Reported below is one T cell receptor beta chain. What it binds is unknown. Naive CD8 isolation took CD45RO-negative cells positively selected for CCR7 and excluded terminally differentiated effector memory CD45RA+ cells. Trimming at V came to 11 bases and at J to 7 bases, leaving 15 bases not matched to a gene. Germline CDR1 and CDR2: SNHLY and FYNNEI. The CDR3 is 14 residues long. The sample comes from a study of shared clonotypes between healthy human individuals. The study, taken as a whole, reports: Blood alone was sampled, and tissue repertoires likely differ. Naive subsets generally had larger estimated richness than memory subsets.

In the authors' methods: Junction-only sequences without quality scores were provided by ImmunoSEQ, so filtering was different. Produced via immunoSEQ multiplex PCR; TCRdb's table is partial and in-frame only. The D gene and trimming were derived from the DNA, and the V and J assignments and clone size from that table. The data show 1.5 million to 2.5 million clones, about 95% seen once. Sequencing input: naive CD8+ T cells sorted from blood. The TCR originated in a man aged 18 to 30 in good health. The chain employs TRBV2 and TRBJ1-2, with 8 bases that match TRBD1. CDR3 region: CALVSGGTGVGYTF. In nucleotides, the CDR3 is TGTGCCCTCGTGTCCGGGGGGACAGGTGTTGGCTACACCTTC.